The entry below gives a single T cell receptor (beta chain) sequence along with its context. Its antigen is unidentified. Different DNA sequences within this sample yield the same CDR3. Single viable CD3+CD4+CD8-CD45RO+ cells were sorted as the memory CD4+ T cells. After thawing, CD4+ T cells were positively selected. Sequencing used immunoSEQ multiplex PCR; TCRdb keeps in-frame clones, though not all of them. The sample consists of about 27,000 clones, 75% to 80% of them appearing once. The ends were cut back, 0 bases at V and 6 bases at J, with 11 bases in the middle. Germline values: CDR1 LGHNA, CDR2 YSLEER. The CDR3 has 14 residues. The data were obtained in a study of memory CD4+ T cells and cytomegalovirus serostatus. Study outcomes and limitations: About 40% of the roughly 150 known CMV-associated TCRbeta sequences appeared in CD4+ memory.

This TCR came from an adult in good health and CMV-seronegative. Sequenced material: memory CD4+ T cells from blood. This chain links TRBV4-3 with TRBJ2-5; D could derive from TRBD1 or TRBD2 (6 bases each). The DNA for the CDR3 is TGCGCCAGCAGCCAAGATCGAGGGGGGAAGACCCAGTACTTC. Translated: CASSQDRGGKTQYF.